This T cell receptor (beta chain) was recovered during a study of regulatory T cells in long-lasting Graves disease. Time point meaning: persistent/refractory GD, antithyroid drugs over 5 years with positive TRAb. RNA extracted from PBMCs served as the sequencing template. The CDR3 sequence is 15 residues long. Unmatched junction bases numbered 14, after V lost 8 bases and J lost 8 bases. Per the germline V gene, CDR1 is MDHEN and CDR2 is SYDVKM. Arm-PCR with iRepertoire HTBI primers amplified the CDR3 regions for these TCR beta libraries. In TCRdb, the multiplex PCR reads were re-called with MiXCR into one record per CDR3 protein. The sample carries roughly 400,000 distinct CDR3 sequences, around 20% recorded once.

The sequenced sample was peripheral blood mononuclear cells (PBMCs), obtained when the disease was refractory, from a patient treated with antithyroid drugs. The J gene is TRBJ2-4, the V gene TRBV28; 8 bases line up with TRBD2. The source is a female donor with Graves disease. CDR3: CASGQVGRAGDIQYF. The CDR3 DNA reads TGTGCCAGCGGCCAGGTCGGGAGGGCCGGGGACATTCAGTACTTC.